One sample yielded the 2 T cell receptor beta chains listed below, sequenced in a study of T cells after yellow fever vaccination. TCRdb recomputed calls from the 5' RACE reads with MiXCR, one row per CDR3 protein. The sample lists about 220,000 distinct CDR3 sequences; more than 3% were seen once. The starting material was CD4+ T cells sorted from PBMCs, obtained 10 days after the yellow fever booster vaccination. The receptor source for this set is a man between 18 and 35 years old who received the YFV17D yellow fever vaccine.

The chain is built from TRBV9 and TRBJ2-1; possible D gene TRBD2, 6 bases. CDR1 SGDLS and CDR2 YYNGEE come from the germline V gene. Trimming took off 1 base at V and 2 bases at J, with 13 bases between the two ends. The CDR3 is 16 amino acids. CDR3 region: CASSVYGGDAYNEQFF. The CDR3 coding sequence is TGTGCCAGCAGCGTATACGGGGGTGACGCCTACAATGAGCAGTTCTTC.

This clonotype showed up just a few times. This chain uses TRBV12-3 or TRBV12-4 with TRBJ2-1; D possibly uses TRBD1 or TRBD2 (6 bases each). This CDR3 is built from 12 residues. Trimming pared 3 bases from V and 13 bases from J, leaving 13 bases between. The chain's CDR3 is CASSFLGGRQFF. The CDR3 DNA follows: TGTGCCAGCAGTTTCTTGGGGGGCCGACAGTTCTTC.